These T cell receptor beta chains were read from a single sample in a study of blood T cell repertoires in COVID-19. The method was immunoSEQ multiplex PCR; TCRdb's version includes in-frame clones alone and lacks a portion of them. In the table there are hundreds of thousands of clones, approximately 88% of which are singletons. The sample consisted of PBMCs or T cells enriched from blood (not recorded which). These receptors were obtained from a woman aged 40 to 50 who had recovered from COVID-19. The CDR3 runs from the conserved cysteine through the conserved F or W. A D gene is named only where the DNA matches it firmly. Clone size, where shown, is once, few, many, or a class for clones that have expanded.

d_gene	v_gene	j_gene	abundance	CDR3aa	CDR3nt
-	TRBV19	TRBJ1-4	-	CASSHSRGRFLDEKLFF	TGTGCCAGTAGCCATTCCAGGGGTCGGTTTTTAGATGAAAAACTGTTTTTT
TRBD1	TRBV10-1	TRBJ2-7	-	CASSATGDEQYF	TGCGCCAGCAGCGCAACAGGGGACGAGCAGTACTTC
-	TRBV7-9	TRBJ2-6	-	CASSLPQGRGANVLTF	TGTGCCAGCAGCTTACCACAGGGCCGCGGGGCCAACGTCCTGACTTTC
-	TRBV7-9	TRBJ2-6	-	CASSFSAGANVLTF	TGTGCCAGCAGCTTTTCTGCTGGGGCCAACGTCCTGACTTTC
-	TRBV27	TRBJ2-7	-	CASSFNYAGEQYF	TGTGCCAGCAGTTTCAACTATGCCGGCGAGCAGTACTTC
-	TRBV30	TRBJ2-7	-	CAWSTSYEQYF	TGTGCCTGGAGTACCAGTTACGAGCAGTACTTC
TRBD2	TRBV27	TRBJ2-1	-	CASIALAGGRNEQFF	TGTGCCAGCATCGCACTAGCGGGAGGTCGGAATGAGCAGTTCTTC
TRBD2	TRBV7-2	TRBJ2-7	-	CASSIQGTSGSIEQYF	TGTGCCAGCAGCATTCAGGGGACTAGCGGGAGCATCGAGCAGTACTTC
-	TRBV28	TRBJ2-2	once	CASIGGSRTTGELFF	TGTGCCAGCATAGGGGGTAGCAGGACCACCGGGGAGCTGTTTTTT
-	TRBV2	TRBJ2-1	-	CASSGLHNEQFF	TGTGCCAGCAGTGGACTGCACAATGAGCAGTTCTTC
-	TRBV11-2	TRBJ2-2	-	CASSKEGNTGELFF	TGTGCCAGCAGCAAAGAGGGTAACACCGGGGAGCTGTTTTTT
-	TRBV2	TRBJ1-5	-	CASSDSHLRNQPQHF	TGTGCCAGCAGTGACAGTCATTTGAGGAATCAGCCCCAGCATTTT
TRBD2	TRBV9	TRBJ2-7	-	CASSVGTSSQGEQYF	TGTGCCAGCAGCGTGGGGACTAGCTCCCAGGGGGAGCAGTACTTC
-	TRBV7-2	TRBJ2-1	few	CASSKAAISYNEQFF	TGTGCCAGCAGCAAAGCGGCCATTTCCTACAATGAGCAGTTCTTC
-	TRBV21-1	TRBJ1-6	-	CASSGGRDSSYNSPLHF	TGTGCCAGCAGCGGGGGTCGGGACAGTTCCTATAATTCACCCCTCCACTTT
TRBD1	TRBV19	TRBJ2-7	-	CASSIFPGTGVDEQYF	TGTGCCAGTAGTATATTCCCCGGGACAGGTGTGGACGAGCAGTACTTC
TRBD1	TRBV18	TRBJ2-1	-	CASSPLPAGQDYNEQFF	TGTGCCAGCTCACCCCTGCCCGCCGGACAGGATTACAATGAGCAGTTCTTC
TRBD2	TRBV7-2	TRBJ2-1	-	CASSLGGRLNEQFF	TGTGCCAGCAGCTTAGGCGGGAGGCTGAATGAGCAGTTCTTC
-	TRBV30	TRBJ1-5	-	CAWSPGSNQPQHF	TGTGCCTGGAGCCCCGGGAGCAATCAGCCCCAGCATTTT
TRBD2	TRBV27	TRBJ2-7	-	CASSRISSGGTYEQYF	TGTGCCAGCAGTCGCATTTCTAGCGGGGGAACCTACGAGCAGTACTTC
-	TRBV20-1	TRBJ1-2	-	CSASSGLNGGGGYTF	TGCAGTGCTAGTTCGGGACTCAATGGTGGAGGTGGCTACACCTTC
TRBD1	TRBV7-2	TRBJ2-7	-	CASSLEGAISSYEQYF	TGTGCCAGCAGCTTAGAGGGGGCAATATCTTCCTACGAGCAGTACTTC
TRBD1	TRBV5-8	TRBJ1-5	-	CASSFGGQGQPQHF	TGTGCCAGCAGCTTTGGAGGACAGGGCCAGCCCCAGCATTTT
-	TRBV5-1	TRBJ2-5	-	CASSLAAGDVKTQYF	TGCGCCAGCAGCTTGGCCGCAGGGGATGTTAAGACCCAGTACTTC
-	TRBV2	TRBJ2-5	-	CASSEGGRQETQYF	TGTGCCAGCAGTGAGGGGGGTAGGCAAGAGACCCAGTACTTC
TRBD1	TRBV4-2	TRBJ1-6	-	CATRQGSSYNSPLHF	TGTGCCACCAGACAGGGGAGCTCCTATAATTCACCCCTCCACTTT
-	TRBV25-1	TRBJ1-6	-	CASSRMSSYNSPLHF	TGTGCCAGCAGCCGCATGAGCTCCTATAATTCACCCCTCCACTTT
TRBD1	TRBV4-1	TRBJ1-2	-	CASSQEGGQGAWYGYTF	TGCGCCAGCAGCCAAGAGGGTGGACAGGGGGCTTGGTATGGCTACACCTTC
-	TRBV6-2/TRBV6-3	TRBJ2-7	-	CASSVGGRSYEQYF	TGTGCCAGCAGTGTGGGAGGCAGAAGCTACGAGCAGTACTTC
-	TRBV18	TRBJ1-1	-	CASSPGEVSAFF	TGTGCCAGCTCACCAGGGGAGGTTTCGGCTTTCTTT
TRBD1	TRBV11-1	TRBJ2-1	-	CASSQTGQGVYEQFF	TGTGCCAGCAGCCAGACGGGACAGGGGGTCTATGAGCAGTTCTTC
-	TRBV11-2	TRBJ1-5	-	CASSLDRTRPQHF	TGTGCCAGCAGCTTAGACCGGACTCGGCCCCAGCATTTT
TRBD1	TRBV28	TRBJ1-5	-	CASSSGPGGPRPQHF	TGTGCCAGCAGTTCTGGCCCAGGGGGCCCCCGGCCCCAGCATTTT
TRBD2	TRBV7-8	TRBJ2-1	-	CASSPVAGVRYNEQFF	TGTGCCAGCAGCCCCGTAGCGGGAGTCCGCTACAATGAGCAGTTCTTC
-	TRBV6-5	TRBJ1-1	-	CASSLTPSSNTEAFF	TGTGCCAGCAGCCTGACACCAAGCTCGAACACTGAAGCTTTCTTT
-	TRBV11-2	TRBJ2-3	-	CASSGDWLSTDTQYF	TGTGCCAGCAGCGGGGACTGGCTGAGCACAGATACGCAGTATTTT
TRBD1	TRBV7-9	TRBJ1-4	-	CASSSGTENEKLFF	TGTGCCAGCAGCTCAGGGACAGAGAATGAAAAACTGTTTTTT
TRBD1	TRBV7-8	TRBJ1-4	-	CASSLTTGGSEKLFF	TGTGCCAGCAGCTTAACGACAGGGGGGAGCGAAAAACTGTTTTTT
-	TRBV20-1	TRBJ1-3	-	CSASDHRAVSSGNTIYF	TGCAGTGCTAGTGATCACCGCGCTGTGAGCTCTGGAAACACCATATATTTT
-	TRBV28	TRBJ1-1	-	CASSLEHTEAFF	TGTGCCAGCAGTCTAGAGCACACTGAAGCTTTCTTT
TRBD1	TRBV27	TRBJ2-3	once	CASSWGTGGHTDTQYF	TGTGCCAGCAGTTGGGGGACAGGGGGACACACAGATACGCAGTATTTT
TRBD1	TRBV27	TRBJ2-7	-	CASRDRVDEQYF	TGTGCCAGCAGGGACAGGGTGGATGAGCAGTACTTC
TRBD2	TRBV2	TRBJ2-5	-	CASSEAGGSSVTQYF	TGTGCCAGCAGTGAAGCGGGAGGGAGTAGCGTGACCCAGTACTTC
TRBD2	TRBV5-1	TRBJ2-3	-	CASSLVVAGATDTQYF	TGCGCCAGCAGCTTGGTGGTTGCGGGAGCAACAGATACGCAGTATTTT